This T cell receptor (beta chain) appears in the sequencing data of a study of T cells in Graves' hyperthyroidism and ophthalmopathy. Study-level background: Specimen type is peripheral blood, collected at initial diagnosis prior to any treatment.

Newly diagnosed hyperthyroidism, duration under 2 months, in patients aged 18 to 65. Exclusion criteria comprised uncontrolled infection, other autoimmune disease, pregnancy or lactation. Trimming pared 3 bases from V and 7 bases from J, leaving 7 bases between. There are 11 residues in the CDR3. Germline lookup yields CDR1 SGHTA and CDR2 FQGNSA. RNA transcripts provided the source from which TCR beta CDR3 regions were amplified. First-round RT-PCR of the TCR CDR3 relied on the HTBI primer set. Via MiXCR, TCRdb re-called the multiplex PCR reads, giving one row per CDR3 protein. The sample lists about 96,000 distinct CDR3 sequences; 51% were seen once.

The source material was blood. The receptor's source is a middle-aged woman with Graves' hyperthyroidism. The chain employs TRBV7-2 and TRBJ2-7; TRBD2 might be the D (6 bases). The DNA for the CDR3 is TGTGCCAGCAGCTTGGGGACTGAGCAGTACTTC. Its protein product is CASSLGTEQYF.